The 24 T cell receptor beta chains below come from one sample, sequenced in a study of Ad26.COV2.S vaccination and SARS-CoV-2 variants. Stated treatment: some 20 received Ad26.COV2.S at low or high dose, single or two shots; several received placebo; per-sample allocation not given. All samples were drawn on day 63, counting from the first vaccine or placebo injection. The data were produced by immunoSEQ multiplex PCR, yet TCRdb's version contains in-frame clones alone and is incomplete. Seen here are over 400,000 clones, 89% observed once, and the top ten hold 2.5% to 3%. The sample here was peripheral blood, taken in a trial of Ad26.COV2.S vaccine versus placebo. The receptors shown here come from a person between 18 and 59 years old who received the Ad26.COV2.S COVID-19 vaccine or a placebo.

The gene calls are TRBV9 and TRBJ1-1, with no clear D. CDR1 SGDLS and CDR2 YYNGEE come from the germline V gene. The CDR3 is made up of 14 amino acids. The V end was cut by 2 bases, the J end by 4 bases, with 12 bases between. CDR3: CASSVRSLSTEAFF. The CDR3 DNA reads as TGTGCCAGCAGCGTTCGGAGTTTAAGCACTGAAGCTTTCTTT.

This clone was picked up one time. The CDR3 DNA sequence: TGTGCCAGTAGACGGTCAGCGGCTAGCGGGACTAATGAGCAGTTCTTC. It encodes CASRRSAASGTNEQFF. This chain connects TRBV19 to TRBJ2-1, with 9 positions matching TRBD2. V dropped 6 bases and J dropped 7; count of bases not matched to a gene: 13. Germline CDR1 and CDR2: LNHDA and SQIVND (reference sequence). The length of the CDR3 is 16 residues.

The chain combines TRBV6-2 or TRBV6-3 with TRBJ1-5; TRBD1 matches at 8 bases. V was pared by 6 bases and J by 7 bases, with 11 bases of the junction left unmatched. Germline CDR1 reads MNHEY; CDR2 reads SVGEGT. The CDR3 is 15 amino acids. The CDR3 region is CASSSPDRAIQPQHF. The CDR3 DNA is TGTGCCAGCAGCTCCCCGGACAGGGCGATACAGCCCCAGCATTTT.

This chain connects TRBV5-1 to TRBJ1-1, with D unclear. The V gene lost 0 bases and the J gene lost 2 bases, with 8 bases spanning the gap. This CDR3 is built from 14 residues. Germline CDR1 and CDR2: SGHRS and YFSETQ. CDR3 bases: TGCGCCAGCAGCTTGGCTGGGGAAAACACTGAAGCTTTCTTT. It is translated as CASSLAGENTEAFF.

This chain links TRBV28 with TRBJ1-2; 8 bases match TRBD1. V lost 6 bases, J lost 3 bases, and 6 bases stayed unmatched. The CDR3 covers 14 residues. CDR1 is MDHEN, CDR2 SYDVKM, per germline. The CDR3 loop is CASSPQTGDYGYTF. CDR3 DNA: TGTGCCAGCAGCCCCCAGACAGGGGACTATGGCTACACCTTC.

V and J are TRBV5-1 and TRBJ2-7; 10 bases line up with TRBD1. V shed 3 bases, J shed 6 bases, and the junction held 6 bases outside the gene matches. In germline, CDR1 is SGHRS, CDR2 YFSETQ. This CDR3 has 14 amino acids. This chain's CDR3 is CASSWGQGSSEQYF. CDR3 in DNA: TGCGCCAGCAGCTGGGGACAGGGGTCATCCGAGCAGTACTTC.

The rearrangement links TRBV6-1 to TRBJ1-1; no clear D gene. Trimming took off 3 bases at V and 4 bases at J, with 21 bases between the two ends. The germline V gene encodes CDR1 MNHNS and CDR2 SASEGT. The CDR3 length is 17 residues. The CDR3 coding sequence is TGTGCCAGCAGTGACAACCTGCCGTGGAGGGCGACCACTGAAGCTTTCTTT. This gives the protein CASSDNLPWRATTEAFF.

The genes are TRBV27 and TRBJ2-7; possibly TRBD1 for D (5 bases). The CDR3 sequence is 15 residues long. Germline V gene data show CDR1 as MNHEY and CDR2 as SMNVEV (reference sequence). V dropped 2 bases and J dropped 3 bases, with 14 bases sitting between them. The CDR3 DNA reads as TGTGCCAGCAGTTTAACGGCAGGGCCTAACTACGAGCAGTACTTC. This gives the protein CASSLTAGPNYEQYF.

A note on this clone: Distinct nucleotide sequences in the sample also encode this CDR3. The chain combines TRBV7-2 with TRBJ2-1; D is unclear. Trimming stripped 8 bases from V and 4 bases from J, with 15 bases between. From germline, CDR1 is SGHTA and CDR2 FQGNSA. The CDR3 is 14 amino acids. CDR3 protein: CASSRTATYNEQFF. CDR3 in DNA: TGTGCCAGCTCCCGGACGGCTACGTACAATGAGCAGTTCTTC.

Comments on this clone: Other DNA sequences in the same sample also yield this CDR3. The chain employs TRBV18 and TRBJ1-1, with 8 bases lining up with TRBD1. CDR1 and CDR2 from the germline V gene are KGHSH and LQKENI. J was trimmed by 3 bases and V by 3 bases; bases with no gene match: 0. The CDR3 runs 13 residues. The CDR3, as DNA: TGTGCCAGCTCACCGACAGGGGACACTGAAGCTTTCTTT. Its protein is CASSPTGDTEAFF.

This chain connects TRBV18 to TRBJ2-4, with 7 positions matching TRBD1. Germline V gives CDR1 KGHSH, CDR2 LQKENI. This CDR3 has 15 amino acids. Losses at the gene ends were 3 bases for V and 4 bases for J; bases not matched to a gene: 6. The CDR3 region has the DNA TGTGCCAGCTCACCCTTAGGGACAGCAAAAAACATTCAGTACTTC. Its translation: CASSPLGTAKNIQYF.

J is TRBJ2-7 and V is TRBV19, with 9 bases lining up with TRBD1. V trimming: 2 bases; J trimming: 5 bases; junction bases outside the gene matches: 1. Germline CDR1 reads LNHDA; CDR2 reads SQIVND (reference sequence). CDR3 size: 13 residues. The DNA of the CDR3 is TGTGCCAGTAGTATACGGACAGGGGACGAGCAGTACTTC. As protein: CASSIRTGDEQYF.

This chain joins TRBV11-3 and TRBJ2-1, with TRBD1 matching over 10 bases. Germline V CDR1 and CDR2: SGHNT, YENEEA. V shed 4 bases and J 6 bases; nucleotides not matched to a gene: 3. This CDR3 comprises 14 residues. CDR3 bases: TGTGCCAGCAGCTCACGGGACAGGGGCAATGAGCAGTTCTTC. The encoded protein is CASSSRDRGNEQFF.

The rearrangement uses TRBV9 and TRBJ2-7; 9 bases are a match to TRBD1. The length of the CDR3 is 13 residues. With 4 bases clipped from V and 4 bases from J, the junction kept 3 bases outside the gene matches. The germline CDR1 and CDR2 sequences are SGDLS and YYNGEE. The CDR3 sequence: CASSPGQGYEQYF. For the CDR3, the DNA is TGTGCCAGCAGCCCCGGACAGGGGTACGAGCAGTACTTC.

CDR3 protein: CASSWLAGTYNEQFF. As DNA, the CDR3 is TGTGCCAGCAGCTGGCTAGCGGGGACATACAATGAGCAGTTCTTC. V and J are TRBV7-3 and TRBJ2-1, with 9 bases that match TRBD2. J lost 4 bases, V lost 4 bases, and 5 bases had no gene match. CDR1 and CDR2 (germline): SGHTA, FQGTGA. CDR3 length: 15 amino acids.

The CDR3 is CASSPARGVAKNIQYF. The CDR3 bases are TGTGCCAGCAGCCCCGCGCGGGGGGTAGCCAAAAACATTCAGTACTTC. J is TRBJ2-4 and V is TRBV7-2; TRBD2 matches 8 bases. V was clipped by 5 bases and J by 0 bases; unmatched bases: 6. This CDR3 has 16 residues. Per germline, CDR1 SGHTA and CDR2 FQGNSA.

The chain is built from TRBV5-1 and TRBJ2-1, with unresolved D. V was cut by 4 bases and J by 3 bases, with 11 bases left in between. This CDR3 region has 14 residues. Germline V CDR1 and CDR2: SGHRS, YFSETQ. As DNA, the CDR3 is TGCGCCAGCAGCCTACGGGCCGTCTACAATGAGCAGTTCTTC. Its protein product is CASSLRAVYNEQFF.

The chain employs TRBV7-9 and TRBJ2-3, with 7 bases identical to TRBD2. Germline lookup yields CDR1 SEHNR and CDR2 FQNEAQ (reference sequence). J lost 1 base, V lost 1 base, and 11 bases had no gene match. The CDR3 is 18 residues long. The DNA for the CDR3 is TGTGCCAGCAGCTTAGGAGCTTACGAAAGCGGGGGCACAGATACGCAGTATTTT. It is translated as CASSLGAYESGGTDTQYF. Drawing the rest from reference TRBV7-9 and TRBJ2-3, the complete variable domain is DTGVSQNPRHKITKRGQNVTFRCDPISEHNRLYWYRQTLGQGPEFLTYFQNEAQLEKSRLLSDRFSAERPKGSFSTLEIQRTEQGDSAMYLCASSLGAYESGGTDTQYFGPGTRLTVL.

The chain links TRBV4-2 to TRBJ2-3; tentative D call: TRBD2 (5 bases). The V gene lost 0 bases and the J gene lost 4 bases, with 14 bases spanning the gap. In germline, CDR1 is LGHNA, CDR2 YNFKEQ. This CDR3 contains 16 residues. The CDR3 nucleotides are TGTGCCAGCAGCCAAGATTGGGAGTTAGTGGCAGATACGCAGTATTTT. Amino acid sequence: CASSQDWELVADTQYF.

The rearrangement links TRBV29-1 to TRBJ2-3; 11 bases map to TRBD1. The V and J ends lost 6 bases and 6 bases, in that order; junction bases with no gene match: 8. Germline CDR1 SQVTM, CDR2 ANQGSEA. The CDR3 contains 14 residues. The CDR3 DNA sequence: TGCAGCGTCGGGAGCCGGGACAGGGGGGATACGCAGTATTTT. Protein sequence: CSVGSRDRGDTQYF.

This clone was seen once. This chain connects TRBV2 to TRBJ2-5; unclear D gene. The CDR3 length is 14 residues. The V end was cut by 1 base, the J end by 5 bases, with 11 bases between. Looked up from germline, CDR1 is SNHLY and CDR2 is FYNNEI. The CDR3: CASSEDVARETQYF. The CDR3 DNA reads TGTGCCAGCAGTGAAGATGTGGCCCGGGAGACCCAGTACTTC.

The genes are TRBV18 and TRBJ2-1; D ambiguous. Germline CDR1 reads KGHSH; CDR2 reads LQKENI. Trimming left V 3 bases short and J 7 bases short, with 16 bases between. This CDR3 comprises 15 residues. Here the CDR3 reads CASSPVAAGSNEQFF. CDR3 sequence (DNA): TGTGCCAGCTCACCGGTCGCTGCCGGTTCAAATGAGCAGTTCTTC.

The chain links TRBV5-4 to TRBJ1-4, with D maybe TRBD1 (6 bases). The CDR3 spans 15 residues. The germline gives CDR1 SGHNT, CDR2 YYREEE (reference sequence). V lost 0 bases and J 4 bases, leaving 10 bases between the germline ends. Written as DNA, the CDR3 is TGTGCCAGCAGCTTGGGTCCGGACAGTAATGAAAAACTGTTTTTT. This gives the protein CASSLGPDSNEKLFF.

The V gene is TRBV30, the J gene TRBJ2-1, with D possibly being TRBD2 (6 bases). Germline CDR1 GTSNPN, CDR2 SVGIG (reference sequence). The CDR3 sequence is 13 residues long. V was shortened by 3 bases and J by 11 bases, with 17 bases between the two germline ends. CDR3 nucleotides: TGTGCCTGGAGGAGAGGAGGGCGGGGTAAGCAGTTCTTC. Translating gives CAWRRGGRGKQFF.